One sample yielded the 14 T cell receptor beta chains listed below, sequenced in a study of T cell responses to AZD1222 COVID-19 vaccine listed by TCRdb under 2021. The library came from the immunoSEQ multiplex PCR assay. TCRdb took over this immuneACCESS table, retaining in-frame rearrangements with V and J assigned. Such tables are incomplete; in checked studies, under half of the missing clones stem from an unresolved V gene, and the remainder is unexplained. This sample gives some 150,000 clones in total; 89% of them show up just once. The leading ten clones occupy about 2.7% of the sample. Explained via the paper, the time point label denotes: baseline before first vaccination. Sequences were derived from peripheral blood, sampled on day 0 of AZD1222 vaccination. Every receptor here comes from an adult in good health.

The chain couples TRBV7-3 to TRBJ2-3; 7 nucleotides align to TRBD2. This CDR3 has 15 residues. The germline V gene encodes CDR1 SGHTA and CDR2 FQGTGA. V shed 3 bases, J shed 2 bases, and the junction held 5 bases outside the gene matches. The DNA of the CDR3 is TGTGCCAGCAGCTTTAGCGGGCTAATCACAGATACGCAGTATTTT. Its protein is CASSFSGLITDTQYF.

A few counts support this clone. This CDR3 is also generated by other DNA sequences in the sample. The CDR3 sequence is CASSPTGHNQPQHF. The CDR3 bases are TGTGCCAGCAGTCCGACAGGACACAATCAGCCCCAGCATTTT. The chain recombines TRBV6-2 or TRBV6-3 with TRBJ1-5; tentatively, D is TRBD1 (6 bases). There are 14 residues in the CDR3. In germline, CDR1 is MNHEY, CDR2 SVGEGT. The ends were cut back, 5 bases at V and 3 bases at J, with 11 bases in the middle.

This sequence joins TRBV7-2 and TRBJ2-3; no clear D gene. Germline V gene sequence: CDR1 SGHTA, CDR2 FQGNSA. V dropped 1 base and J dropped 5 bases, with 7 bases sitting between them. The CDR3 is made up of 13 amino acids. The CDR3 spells CASSLVQKDTQYF. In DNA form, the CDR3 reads TGTGCCAGCAGCTTAGTACAGAAAGATACGCAGTATTTT. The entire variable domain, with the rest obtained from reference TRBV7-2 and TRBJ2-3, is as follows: GAGVSQSPSNKVTEKGKDVELRCDPISGHTALYWYRQSLGQGLEFLIYFQGNSAPDKSGLPSDRFSAERTGGSVSTLTIQRTQQEDSAVYLCASSLVQKDTQYFGPGTRLTVL.

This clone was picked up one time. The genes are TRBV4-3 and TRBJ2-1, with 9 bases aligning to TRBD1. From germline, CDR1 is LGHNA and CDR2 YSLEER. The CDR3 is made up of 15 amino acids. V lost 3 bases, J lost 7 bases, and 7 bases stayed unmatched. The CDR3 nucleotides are TGCGCCAGCAGCCAGTTGGACAGGGGTAAGAATGAGCAGTTCTTC. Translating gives CASSQLDRGKNEQFF.

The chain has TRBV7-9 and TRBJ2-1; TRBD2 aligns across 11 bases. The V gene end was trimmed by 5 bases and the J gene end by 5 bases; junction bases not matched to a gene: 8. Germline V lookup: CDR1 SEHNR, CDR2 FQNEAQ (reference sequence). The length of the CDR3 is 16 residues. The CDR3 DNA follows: TGTGCCAGCAGCGCAGCTAGCGGGAGGACCCACAATGAGCAGTTCTTC. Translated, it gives CASSAASGRTHNEQFF.

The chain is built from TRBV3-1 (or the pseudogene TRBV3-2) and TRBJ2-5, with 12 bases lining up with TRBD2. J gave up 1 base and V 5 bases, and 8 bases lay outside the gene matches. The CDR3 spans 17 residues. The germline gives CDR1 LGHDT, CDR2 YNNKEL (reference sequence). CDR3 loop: CASSAPPGLAGQETQYF. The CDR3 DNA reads TGTGCCAGCAGCGCCCCCCCGGGACTAGCGGGCCAAGAGACCCAGTACTTC.

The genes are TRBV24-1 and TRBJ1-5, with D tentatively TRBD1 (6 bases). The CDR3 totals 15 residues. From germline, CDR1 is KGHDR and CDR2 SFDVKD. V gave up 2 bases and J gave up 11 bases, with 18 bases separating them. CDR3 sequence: CATSDSTGSPGTQHF. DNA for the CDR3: TGTGCCACCAGTGATTCTACAGGGTCTCCGGGGACCCAGCATTTT.

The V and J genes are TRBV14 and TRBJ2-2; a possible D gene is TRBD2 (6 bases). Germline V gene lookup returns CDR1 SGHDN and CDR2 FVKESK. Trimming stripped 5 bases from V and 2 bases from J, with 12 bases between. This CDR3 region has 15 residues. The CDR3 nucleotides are TGTGCCAGCAGCATGGGACTCTTCAACACCGGGGAGCTGTTTTTT. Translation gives CASSMGLFNTGELFF.

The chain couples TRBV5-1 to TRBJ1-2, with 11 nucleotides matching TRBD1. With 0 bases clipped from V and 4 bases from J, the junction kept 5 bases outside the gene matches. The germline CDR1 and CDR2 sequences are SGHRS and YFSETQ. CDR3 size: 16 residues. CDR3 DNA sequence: TGCGCCAGCAGCTTGGACGGACAGGGGGCGGCCTATGGCTACACCTTC. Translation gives CASSLDGQGAAYGYTF.

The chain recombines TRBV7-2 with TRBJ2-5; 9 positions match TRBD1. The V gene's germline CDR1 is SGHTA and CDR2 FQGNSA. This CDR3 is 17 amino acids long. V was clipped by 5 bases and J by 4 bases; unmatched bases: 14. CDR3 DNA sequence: TGTGCCAGCAGCCGCGCAGCCGCCGGGACAGGGCGAGAGACCCAGTACTTC. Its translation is CASSRAAAGTGRETQYF.

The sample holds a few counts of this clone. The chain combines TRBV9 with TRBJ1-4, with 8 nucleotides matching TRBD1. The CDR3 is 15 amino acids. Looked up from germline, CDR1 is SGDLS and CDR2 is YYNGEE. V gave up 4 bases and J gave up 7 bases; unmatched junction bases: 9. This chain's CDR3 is CASSYRTGTLEKLFF. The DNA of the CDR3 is TGTGCCAGCAGCTACCGGACAGGGACTCTTGAAAAACTGTTTTTT.

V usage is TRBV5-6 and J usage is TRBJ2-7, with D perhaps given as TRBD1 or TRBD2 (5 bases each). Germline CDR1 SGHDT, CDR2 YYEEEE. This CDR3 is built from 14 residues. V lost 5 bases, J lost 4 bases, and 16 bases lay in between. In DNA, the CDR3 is TGTGCCAGCAGGAAAACGGGACGGAGATACGAGCAGTACTTC. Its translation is CASRKTGRRYEQYF.

CDR3 region: CASSLMGPRYSDEQFF. Written as DNA, the CDR3 is TGTGCCAGCAGTTTGATGGGACCCCGGTATTCTGATGAGCAGTTCTTC. V is TRBV27 and J is TRBJ2-1; D is tentatively TRBD1 or TRBD2 (5 bases each). CDR3 length: 16 residues. V was cut by 3 bases and J by 8 bases, with 20 bases left in between. Per the germline V gene, CDR1 is MNHEY and CDR2 is SMNVEV (reference sequence).

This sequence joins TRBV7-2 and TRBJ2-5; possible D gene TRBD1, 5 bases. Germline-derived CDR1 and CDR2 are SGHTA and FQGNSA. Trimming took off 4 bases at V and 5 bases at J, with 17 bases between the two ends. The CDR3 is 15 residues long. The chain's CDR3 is CASSSALRKGETQYF. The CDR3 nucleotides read TGTGCCAGCAGCTCAGCCCTCCGAAAGGGGGAGACCCAGTACTTC.